The 20 T cell receptor beta chains in this list originate from one sample, sequenced in a study of blood T cell repertoires in COVID-19. Using immunoSEQ multiplex PCR, the repertoire was profiled, and TCRdb retains in-frame clones only, with some absent. This sample has some 96,000 clones; approximately 91% occur once, and the top ten carry roughly 1.9%. Sequenced input: peripheral blood. These receptors originate from a man in his fifties with active COVID-19.

The chain links TRBV6-5 to TRBJ1-4; TRBD1 is a possible D gene (5 bases). Germline V CDR1 and CDR2: MNHEY, SVGAGI. V was shortened by 2 bases and J by 2 bases, with 12 bases between the two germline ends. The CDR3 is 16 amino acids. The CDR3 loop reads CASSYREGTTNEKLFF. CDR3 coding DNA: TGTGCCAGCAGTTACAGGGAAGGGACTACTAATGAAAAACTGTTTTTT.

V gene TRBV9 combines with J gene TRBJ2-3, with 7 bases aligning to TRBD1. Germline lookup yields CDR1 SGDLS and CDR2 YYNGEE. CDR3 length: 15 amino acids. The V and J ends lost 4 bases and 2 bases, in that order; junction bases with no gene match: 7. The CDR3 DNA follows: TGTGCCAGCAGCTTAGGACAGGTGATCACAGATACGCAGTATTTT. This codes for CASSLGQVITDTQYF.

This chain uses TRBV6-6 with TRBJ1-4, with 9 nucleotides matching TRBD1. V was pared by 4 bases and J by 2 bases, with 2 bases of the junction left unmatched. Germline CDR1 and CDR2: MNHNY and SVGAGI (reference sequence). This CDR3 has 15 amino acids. CDR3 protein: CASSLGQGTNEKLFF. The CDR3, as DNA: TGTGCCAGCAGTTTAGGACAGGGGACTAATGAAAAACTGTTTTTT.

The chain has TRBV19 and TRBJ2-1; 12 nucleotides agree with TRBD2. The CDR3 has 17 amino acids. Germline trimming cut 5 bases from V and 3 bases from J; bases unmatched to any gene: 8. Germline loops: CDR1 LNHDA, CDR2 SQIVND (reference sequence). In DNA form, the CDR3 reads TGTGCCAGTAGTCTCGACTGGACTAGCGGGGTCTACAATGAGCAGTTCTTC. Its translation is CASSLDWTSGVYNEQFF.

The chain links TRBV18 to TRBJ2-3; TRBD2 matches at 9 bases. Germline trimming cut 1 base from V and 3 bases from J; bases unmatched to any gene: 2. Looked up from germline, CDR1 is KGHSH and CDR2 is LQKENI. The CDR3 covers 15 residues. CDR3 sequence reads: CASSPLAGETDTQYF. CDR3 coding DNA: TGTGCCAGCTCACCACTAGCGGGGGAAACAGATACGCAGTATTTT. Supplemented by reference TRBV18 and TRBJ2-3, the full variable domain reads NAGVMQNPRHLVRRRGQEARLRCSPMKGHSHVYWYRQLPEEGLKFMVYLQKENIIDESGMPKERFSAEFPKEGPSILRIQQVVRGDSAAYFCASSPLAGETDTQYFGPGTRLTVL.

This chain connects TRBV11-2 to TRBJ1-2; TRBD1 aligns across 7 bases. The germline V gene has CDR1 SGHAT and CDR2 FQNNGV. CDR3 length equals 13 residues. J gave up 4 bases and V 5 bases, and 4 bases lay outside the gene matches. DNA for the CDR3: TGTGCCAGCAGCCCCGGGGACAGCTATGGCTACACCTTC. This codes for CASSPGDSYGYTF.

The chain uses TRBV2 and TRBJ2-7; 10 bases are shared with TRBD1. CDR1 is SNHLY, CDR2 FYNNEI, per germline. There are 14 residues in the CDR3. The J segment lost 3 bases and the V segment lost 3 bases, leaving 2 bases of the junction unmatched. CDR3 sequence reads: CASSETGGVYEQYF. The CDR3 DNA follows: TGTGCCAGCAGTGAGACAGGGGGCGTCTACGAGCAGTACTTC.

This rearrangement joins TRBV18 to TRBJ2-7; 8 nucleotides agree with TRBD1. Germline CDR1 KGHSH, CDR2 LQKENI. The junction had 2 bases not matched to a gene; V was cut back by 4 bases and J by 3 bases. This CDR3 is 13 amino acids long. The CDR3 spells CASSQGTGYEQYF. The CDR3 DNA reads as TGTGCCAGCTCACAAGGGACAGGCTACGAGCAGTACTTC.

The chain employs TRBV2 and TRBJ2-2, with D possibly matching TRBD2 (6 bases). Germline V CDR1 and CDR2: SNHLY, FYNNEI. V was shortened by 7 bases and J by 1 base, with 10 bases between the two germline ends. The length of the CDR3 is 14 residues. The CDR3 spells CASTAGQNTGELFF. The CDR3 region has the DNA TGTGCCAGCACGGCGGGGCAGAACACCGGGGAGCTGTTTTTT.

The chain combines TRBV5-4 with TRBJ2-1; 12 bases map to TRBD2. CDR1 is SGHNT, CDR2 YYREEE, per germline (reference sequence). This CDR3 has 16 amino acids. Trimming cost V 0 bases and J 9 bases; bases outside gene matches: 7. The CDR3 region is CASSLASSGRAGEQFF. For the CDR3, the DNA is TGTGCCAGCAGCTTGGCGTCTAGCGGGAGGGCCGGTGAGCAGTTCTTC.

This chain links TRBV5-6 with TRBJ2-3, with 10 bases that match TRBD2. V gave up 4 bases and J gave up 4 bases; unmatched junction bases: 12. The CDR3 is 17 residues long. Germline V gives CDR1 SGHDT, CDR2 YYEEEE. CDR3: CASSAQVIAGGADTQYF. The CDR3 nucleotides are TGTGCCAGCAGCGCCCAGGTCATAGCGGGAGGTGCAGATACGCAGTATTTT.

J is TRBJ1-6 and V is TRBV6-5; D not resolved. The germline V and J ends were trimmed by 0 bases and 8 bases, with 14 bases remaining between them. This CDR3 comprises 16 residues. Germline CDR1 MNHEY, CDR2 SVGAGI. The CDR3 protein is CASSYSTPDWDSPLHF. DNA for the CDR3: TGTGCCAGCAGTTACTCGACCCCAGACTGGGATTCACCCCTCCACTTT.

The rearrangement uses TRBV29-1 and TRBJ1-2; 8 bases are a match to TRBD1. V dropped 7 bases and J dropped 10; count of bases not matched to a gene: 14. This CDR3 region has 13 residues. The germline V gene encodes CDR1 SQVTM and CDR2 ANQGSEA. The CDR3 sequence: CSARRQGAGTYTF. The CDR3 DNA sequence: TGCAGCGCCCGTCGCCAGGGGGCGGGCACCTACACCTTC. The full variable domain, in which reference TRBV29-1 and TRBJ1-2 provide the parts outside the CDR3, is SAVISQKPSRDICQRGTSLTIQCQVDSQVTMMFWYRQQPGQSLTLIATANQGSEATYESGFVIDKFPISRPNLTFSTLTVSNMSPEDSSIYLCSARRQGAGTYTFGSGTRLTVV.

This chain uses TRBV11-3 with TRBJ2-3, with 8 bases that match TRBD2. The trim removed 5 bases at V and 5 bases at J, leaving 9 bases unmatched. CDR1 is SGHNT, CDR2 YENEEA, per germline. This CDR3 is built from 15 residues. The CDR3 nucleotides read TGTGCCAGCAGCCGTAACGGGAGGGCCTTAGATACGCAGTATTTT. Its protein product is CASSRNGRALDTQYF.

The chain carries TRBV11-2 and TRBJ1-2, with D tentatively TRBD1 (6 bases). From germline, CDR1 is SGHAT and CDR2 FQNNGV. Trimming took 2 bases from V and 5 from J, leaving 18 bases between them. The CDR3 contains 16 residues. The CDR3, as DNA: TGTGCCAGCAGCTTACCCAGGGCCAGGGGATTTTATGGCTACACCTTC. This gives the protein CASSLPRARGFYGYTF.

The V and J genes are TRBV6-2 or TRBV6-3 and TRBJ1-1, with 7 bases aligning to TRBD1. Germline loops: CDR1 MNHEY, CDR2 SVGEGT. The V and J ends lost 5 bases and 0 bases, in that order; junction bases with no gene match: 12. The CDR3 is 17 residues long. The CDR3 region has the DNA TGTGCCAGCAGTGTTGGGTACAGGGGCGCGGTGAACACTGAAGCTTTCTTT. Its protein product is CASSVGYRGAVNTEAFF.

The CDR3 DNA reads as TGTGCCAGCAGCATTGAGGGGGATCAGCCCCAGCATTTT. Translating it yields CASSIEGDQPQHF. This rearrangement joins TRBV5-6 to TRBJ1-5; D might be TRBD1 (6 bases). Between the trimmed V and J ends, which lost 4 bases and 5 bases, there was a span of 10 bases. The CDR3 is 13 amino acids. The germline CDR1 and CDR2 sequences are SGHDT and YYEEEE.

The chain has TRBV27 and TRBJ1-2; 7 bases match TRBD1. Germline V gene sequence: CDR1 MNHEY, CDR2 SMNVEV (reference sequence). The CDR3 has 13 amino acids. The V segment lost 5 bases and the J segment 8 bases; nucleotides outside the gene matches: 8. DNA of the CDR3: TGTGCCAGCAGTCGGGGGACAGCCCAGGGCTACACCTTC. Its translation is CASSRGTAQGYTF.

The chain has TRBV27 and TRBJ1-2; D not resolved. From germline, CDR1 is MNHEY and CDR2 SMNVEV (reference sequence). This CDR3 has 14 amino acids. Trimming took 3 bases from V and 5 from J, leaving 13 bases between them. CDR3 loop: CASSFRGMEYGYTF. CDR3 DNA sequence: TGTGCCAGCAGTTTCCGAGGGATGGAGTATGGCTACACCTTC.

The J gene is TRBJ1-3, the V gene TRBV6-1, with D unresolved. The CDR3 totals 14 residues. The V gene lost 2 bases and the J gene lost 5 bases, with 10 bases spanning the gap. Germline CDR1 MNHNS, CDR2 SASEGT. The DNA for the CDR3 is TGTGCCAGCAGTGAAAGGACTTTCCGAAACACCATATATTTT. Translated: CASSERTFRNTIYF.